A selection of T cell receptor beta chains follows, all from one sample in a study of shared clonotypes between healthy human individuals. Only in-frame clones appear in the TCRdb table, and some are missing; sequencing was by immunoSEQ multiplex PCR. The sample includes around 700,000 clones, less than 85% seen only once; the top ten take 1.7%. The sample consisted of memory CD4+ T cells sorted from blood. Source of these receptors: a woman aged 25 to 39 in good health. Both conserved end residues are part of each CDR3. The order of the fields is clone size, D gene, J gene, V gene, CDR3 DNA, CDR3 protein. D genes are given only for firm matches. Expanded clones get a size class; other rows say once, few or many, or leave the size out.

once	.	TRBJ1-1	TRBV15	TGTGCCACCAGCAGAGAGGTAGGCGAAGCTTTCTTT	CATSREVGEAFF
.	TRBD1	TRBJ2-3	TRBV7-9	TGTGCCAGCAGCCCCCACGACAGGCGCCGACAGGGGAGCACAGATACGCAGTATTTT	CASSPHDRRRQGSTDTQYF
.	.	TRBJ2-6	TRBV19	TGTGCCAGTAGTATCCAAGGACAGTACTCTGGGGCCAACGTCCTGACTTTC	CASSIQGQYSGANVLTF
.	TRBD1	TRBJ1-1	TRBV5-1	TGCGCCAGCAGCAGGGGTGGACAGGGAGGCACTGAAGCTTTCTTT	CASSRGGQGGTEAFF
.	TRBD1	TRBJ1-3	TRBV7-2	TGTGCCAGCAGCGAAGACAGGGGTTGGGGGACCATATATTTT	CASSEDRGWGTIYF
.	TRBD2	TRBJ2-1	TRBV28	TGTGCCAGCATCGGTCTCGGCGGGGGGATCCCTAGCAATGAGCAGTTCTTC	CASIGLGGGIPSNEQFF
.	.	TRBJ2-1	TRBV27	TGTGCCAGCAGTCCCCCAACCTTGACAGCGATAGGGCACAATGAGCAGTTCTTC	CASSPPTLTAIGHNEQFF
.	.	TRBJ1-3	TRBV6-5	TGTGCCAGCACCCCCCGGGCCGACGGAAACACCATATATTTT	CASTPRADGNTIYF
.	.	TRBJ2-7	TRBV5-1	TGCGCCAGCGCCCCCGGGACGTTGGTCTACGAGCAGTACTTC	CASAPGTLVYEQYF
.	.	TRBJ2-7	TRBV5-6	TGTGCCAGCAGCCGTCGGGAACTTTGGGAGCAGTACTTC	CASSRRELWEQYF
.	.	TRBJ2-2	TRBV5-4	TGTGCCAGCAGCCCTGGGAGTGGAGCACACACCGGGGAGCTGTTTTTT	CASSPGSGAHTGELFF
.	.	TRBJ2-7	TRBV30	TGTGCCTGGACATCACAGCGCCGCTACGAGCAGTACTTC	CAWTSQRRYEQYF
.	.	TRBJ2-1	TRBV5-1	TGCGCCAGCAGCTTGGCCCAGCGCTCGAATGAGCAGTTCTTC	CASSLAQRSNEQFF
.	.	TRBJ1-1	TRBV11-1	TGTGCCAGCAGCTTAGCCGAGAACACTGAAGCTTTCTTT	CASSLAENTEAFF
.	TRBD1	TRBJ2-6	TRBV2	TGTGCCAGCAGAGGGAGGCAGGGGGCTTTGGGAACCGGGGCCAACGTCCTGACTTTC	CASRGRQGALGTGANVLTF
.	TRBD1	TRBJ1-2	TRBV30	TGTGCCTGTCCTCCGGGGGGACAGAGCTATGGCTACACCTTC	CACPPGGQSYGYTF
.	.	TRBJ2-7	TRBV5-1	TGCGCCAGCAGCCCGAAAAGCGTGCAGGGGGGGAGCGAGCAGTACTTC	CASSPKSVQGGSEQYF
once	.	TRBJ2-7	TRBV6-1	TGTGCCAGCAGCCCGGGACCTTCCGGTTTCTACGAGCAGTACTTC	CASSPGPSGFYEQYF
.	.	TRBJ2-1	TRBV7-6	TGTGCCAGCAGCTTAGGGGGGCGGGAGAGCTACAATGAGCAGTTCTTC	CASSLGGRESYNEQFF
.	TRBD1	TRBJ2-7	TRBV11-2	TGTGCCAGCAGCCACGGGACAGGGGGGATCGAGCAGTACTTC	CASSHGTGGIEQYF
.	TRBD1	TRBJ1-4	TRBV30	TGTGCCTGGAGTACTATAGACAGGGGGAAGGAAAAACTGTTTTTT	CAWSTIDRGKEKLFF
.	.	TRBJ1-5	TRBV25-1	TGTGCCAGCAGTGAGAGGGGGTTGCAGCCCCAGCATTTT	CASSERGLQPQHF
few	.	TRBJ1-1	TRBV5-1	TGCGCCAGCCACTTTGGGGAGGTGAACACTGAAGCTTTCTTT	CASHFGEVNTEAFF
.	.	TRBJ1-3	TRBV28	TGTGCCAGCAGTTTGGGGGGTGTAGGGGATCCTGGAAACACCATATATTTT	CASSLGGVGDPGNTIYF
.	.	TRBJ2-7	TRBV10-3	TGTGCCATCAGTAGGGAGGAGGGAGTCGAGCAGTACTTC	CAISREEGVEQYF
.	.	TRBJ2-2	TRBV6-6	TGTGCCACCAGGACACTTAACACCGGGGAGCTGTTTTTT	CATRTLNTGELFF
many	TRBD2	TRBJ2-1	TRBV5-4	TGTGCCAGCATCAAGGGGGGGACTAGCGGGAGGGCCAATGAGCAGTTCTTC	CASIKGGTSGRANEQFF
once	TRBD1	TRBJ2-7	TRBV19	TGTGCCAGTAGTCCTCGGGGACAGCCAACCTACGAGCAGTACTTC	CASSPRGQPTYEQYF
few	.	TRBJ2-7	TRBV11-2	TGTGCCAGCAGCCCCTACGGGGAGCAGTACTTC	CASSPYGEQYF
few	.	TRBJ1-1	TRBV27	TGTGCCAGCTTAAGGGAGGGTGGCCAAGCTTTCTTT	CASLREGGQAFF
.	TRBD2	TRBJ2-7	TRBV11-2	TGTGCCAGCAGCTTAGAGCGGGGGGCCTACGAGCAGTACTTC	CASSLERGAYEQYF
once	.	TRBJ2-5	TRBV6-6	TGTGCCACCAGGGGGGTCTGGGAGACCCAGTACTTC	CATRGVWETQYF
once	TRBD2	TRBJ2-7	TRBV29-1	TGCAGCGTTGAACAAGCGGGACTCTCAGCCTACGAGCAGTACTTC	CSVEQAGLSAYEQYF
.	.	TRBJ1-2	TRBV25-1	TGTGCCAGCAGTGAATATCAGGGTGCGAGCTATGGCTACACCTTC	CASSEYQGASYGYTF
.	.	TRBJ2-7	TRBV4-1	TGCGCCAGCAGCCAAGAAAGGCAGGGGCTTTACGAGCAGTACTTC	CASSQERQGLYEQYF
.	.	TRBJ2-5	TRBV15	TGTGCCACCAGCAGAGATGGGACCCCTGAAGAGACCCAGTACTTC	CATSRDGTPEETQYF
.	.	TRBJ2-1	TRBV15	TGTGCCACCAGCCAGGAAGGGTTTATAAGAGATGAGCAGTTCTTC	CATSQEGFIRDEQFF
.	.	TRBJ1-6	TRBV27	TGTGCCAGCGGTAATTCACCCCTCCACTTT	CASGNSPLHF
.	.	TRBJ1-4	TRBV28	TGTGCCAGCACCAAATTAGGGGGGCCTAATGAAAAACTGTTTTTT	CASTKLGGPNEKLFF
few	.	TRBJ2-2	TRBV7-7	TGTGCCAGCAGCTTAAGCCCCCTAGTCACCGGGGAGCTGTTTTTT	CASSLSPLVTGELFF
.	TRBD2	TRBJ2-7	TRBV9	TGTGCCAGCAGCGTAGGAGGCTGGGAGGGAAGTTACGAGCAGTACTTC	CASSVGGWEGSYEQYF
.	TRBD2	TRBJ2-5	TRBV19	TGTGCCAGCTACGGGGGGCAAGAGACCCAGTACTTC	CASYGGQETQYF
.	TRBD2	TRBJ2-1	TRBV5-1	TGCGCCAGCAGCTTGACTAGCGGGATCTCCTACAATGAGCAGTTCTTC	CASSLTSGISYNEQFF
.	TRBD2	TRBJ2-1	TRBV28	TGTGCCAGCAGTTTCAGACTAGCGGGAGGCCAAAATGAGCAGTTCTTC	CASSFRLAGGQNEQFF
.	.	TRBJ2-2	TRBV28	TGTGCCAGCAGCCCTGCCGGTGGGGCCGGGGAGCTGTTTTTT	CASSPAGGAGELFF
few	.	TRBJ1-4	TRBV6-1	TGTGCCAGCAGTGAGAGGACAGTAGGGAATGAAAAACTGTTTTTT	CASSERTVGNEKLFF
.	.	TRBJ2-3	TRBV4-1	TGCGCCAGCAGCCATAGGGGCGGGAGCACAGATACGCAGTATTTT	CASSHRGGSTDTQYF
once	TRBD1	TRBJ2-3	TRBV6-1	TGTGCCAGCAGTGAAATCGGAGGACAGGGGACAGATACGCAGTATTTT	CASSEIGGQGTDTQYF
.	TRBD2	TRBJ2-2	TRBV5-1	TGCGCCAGCAGCTTGGAGGGACTAGTGACCGGGGAGCTGTTTTTT	CASSLEGLVTGELFF
.	.	TRBJ2-7	TRBV5-5	TGTGCCAGCAGCTTCAGATTCGCAGGGGTCGAGCAGTACTTC	CASSFRFAGVEQYF
.	.	TRBJ2-7	TRBV18	TGTGCCAGCTCACCACGACAGCTAAACTACGAGCAGTACTTC	CASSPRQLNYEQYF
many	.	TRBJ2-2	TRBV4-1	TGCGCCAGCAGCCAAGGTTCATTGCGGGGGCCCCTCGATGGCACCGGGGAGCTGTTTTTT	CASSQGSLRGPLDGTGELFF
.	TRBD2	TRBJ2-7	TRBV28	TGTGCCAGCAGGGGGACTAGCCCTACCTACGAGCAGTACTTC	CASRGTSPTYEQYF
.	TRBD1	TRBJ2-6	TRBV5-4	TGTGCCAGCAGGCCGGGACAGACTCACTCTGGGGCCAACGTCCTGACTTTC	CASRPGQTHSGANVLTF
.	TRBD2	TRBJ2-7	TRBV18	TGTGCCAGCTCACCAAAGACGTCTAGCGGACAATACGAGCAGTACTTC	CASSPKTSSGQYEQYF
.	.	TRBJ1-4	TRBV5-5	TGTGCCAGCAGCGCGGATCCGGGGCCGAATGAAAAACTGTTTTTT	CASSADPGPNEKLFF
.	TRBD1	TRBJ2-1	TRBV19	TGTGCCAGTAGTTCTCAGGGGGCGCGTATCATGTACGATGAGCAGTTCTTC	CASSSQGARIMYDEQFF
.	TRBD2	TRBJ2-1	TRBV6-1	TGTGCCAGCCGTTCAGCGGGAGTATCCAATGAGCAGTTCTTC	CASRSAGVSNEQFF
.	.	TRBJ2-2	TRBV6-1	TGTGCCAGCAGGACCACGGGGGGCGGTACCGGGGAGCTGTTTTTT	CASRTTGGGTGELFF
.	TRBD1	TRBJ1-1	TRBV5-1	TGCGCCAGCAGCCCCCAGGGGGCTGGAAAGAACACTGAAGCTTTCTTT	CASSPQGAGKNTEAFF